This passage covers 22 T cell receptor beta chains from one sample sequenced in a study of blood T cell repertoires in COVID-19. Sequencing used immunoSEQ multiplex PCR; TCRdb keeps in-frame clones, though not all of them. Found here are more than 150,000 clones, more than 80% of them singletons; the top ten hold 12%. The sequencing sample was made of peripheral blood. The receptors here all came from a woman aged 80 or over with COVID-19, enrolled during active disease.

This chain uses TRBV6-1 with TRBJ1-4, with D perhaps TRBD1 (6 bases). V was pared by 5 bases and J by 4 bases, with 11 bases between. Per the germline V gene, CDR1 is MNHNS and CDR2 is SASEGT. This CDR3 is 14 amino acids long. The CDR3, as DNA: TGTGCCAGCAGTTGGACAGTTCGTAATGAAAAACTGTTTTTT. Its protein product is CASSWTVRNEKLFF.

The rearrangement uses TRBV5-1 and TRBJ2-1; possible D gene TRBD1, 6 bases. CDR1 is SGHRS and CDR2 is YFSETQ in the germline V gene. The V gene lost 0 bases and the J gene lost 7 bases, with 14 bases spanning the gap. The CDR3 covers 15 residues. In DNA, the CDR3 is TGCGCCAGCAGCTTGGGACAGGCAATACAAAATGAGCAGTTCTTC. Its translation is CASSLGQAIQNEQFF.

This chain uses TRBV29-1 with TRBJ1-4; 9 nucleotides align to TRBD1. This CDR3 has 13 residues. CDR1 and CDR2 (germline): SQVTM, ANQGSEA. J gave up 4 bases and V 8 bases, and 5 bases lay outside the gene matches. The CDR3, as DNA: TGCAGCTGTGGACAGGGGAATAATGAAAAACTGTTTTTT. Translated: CSCGQGNNEKLFF.

The genes are TRBV24-1 and TRBJ2-2, with 7 positions matching TRBD2. V gave up 4 bases and J gave up 0 bases; unmatched junction bases: 4. Germline CDR1 is KGHDR and CDR2 is SFDVKD. This CDR3 has 16 residues. CDR3 amino acids: CATSDSLAPNTGELFF. DNA of the CDR3: TGTGCCACCAGTGACTCACTAGCGCCGAACACCGGGGAGCTGTTTTTT.

The chain combines TRBV4-1 with TRBJ1-3; possibly TRBD1 for D (5 bases). Per germline, CDR1 MGHRA and CDR2 YSYEKL. This CDR3 region has 15 residues. V lost 1 base, J lost 6 bases, and 13 bases lay in between. For the CDR3, the DNA is TGCGCCAGCAGCCAAGGGTGGCAGGGAATAAACACCATATATTTT. Its translation: CASSQGWQGINTIYF.

The chain recombines TRBV7-9 with TRBJ2-7, with 7 bases fitting TRBD1. CDR1 is SEHNR and CDR2 is FQNEAQ in the germline V gene (reference sequence). The CDR3 is made up of 13 amino acids. With V trimmed by 3 bases and J by 5 bases, 4 bases remained unmatched. The CDR3 reads CASSLTGSHEQYF. DNA of the CDR3: TGTGCCAGCAGCTTGACAGGGTCCCACGAGCAGTACTTC.

The sample holds a few counts of this clone. The chain is built from TRBV2 and TRBJ1-2, with D perhaps matching TRBD1 (5 bases). CDR1 is SNHLY and CDR2 is FYNNEI in the germline V gene. The CDR3 totals 14 residues. With 4 bases removed from V and 5 bases from J, the gap between germline ends came to 14 bases. CDR3 nucleotide sequence: TGTGCCAGCAGTGGGGTGGGGCACGGGTATGGCTACACCTTC. Residues: CASSGVGHGYGYTF.

The chain recombines TRBV19 with TRBJ2-4, with 7 bases matching TRBD1. V was clipped by 6 bases and J by 0 bases; unmatched bases: 8. CDR1 and CDR2 (germline): LNHDA, SQIVND (reference sequence). The CDR3 covers 16 residues. CDR3 loop: CASRNTGDRAKNIQYF. The CDR3 region has the DNA TGTGCCAGTAGAAATACAGGGGATAGAGCCAAAAACATTCAGTACTTC.

The rearrangement links TRBV6-6 to TRBJ1-5; 7 nucleotides match TRBD1. In germline, CDR1 is MNHNY, CDR2 SVGAGI (reference sequence). There are 15 residues in the CDR3. V was clipped by 5 bases and J by 7 bases; unmatched bases: 11. CDR3 loop: CASSLGPGGNQPQHF. Here the CDR3 DNA reads TGTGCCAGCAGTCTCGGACCAGGGGGTAACCAGCCCCAGCATTTT.

V and J are TRBV19 and TRBJ2-1; TRBD1 agrees at 8 bases. Trimming cost V 2 bases and J 7 bases; bases outside gene matches: 7. The CDR3 covers 15 residues. Germline V gene lookup returns CDR1 LNHDA and CDR2 SQIVND (reference sequence). Here the CDR3 reads CASSITAGGLNEQFF. CDR3 bases: TGTGCCAGTAGTATAACGGCAGGGGGCTTGAATGAGCAGTTCTTC.

The DNA of the CDR3 is TGTGCCAGCAGCCGCACATTGGATGGCTACACCTTC. This encodes CASSRTLDGYTF. V gene TRBV7-9 combines with J gene TRBJ1-2; D ambiguous. The CDR3 has 12 residues. From germline, CDR1 is SEHNR and CDR2 FQNEAQ (reference sequence). V dropped 5 bases and J dropped 6 bases, with 10 bases sitting between them. Combining the CDR3 with reference TRBV7-9 and TRBJ1-2 gives the whole variable domain DTGVSQNPRHKITKRGQNVTFRCDPISEHNRLYWYRQTLGQGPEFLTYFQNEAQLEKSRLLSDRFSAERPKGSFSTLEIQRTEQGDSAMYLCASSRTLDGYTFGSGTRLTVV.

CDR3 in amino acids: CASSLMGASNYGYTF. CDR3 DNA sequence: TGTGCCAGCAGCTTAATGGGCGCCTCTAACTATGGCTACACCTTC. The J gene is TRBJ1-2, the V gene TRBV11-2, with D unclear. Trimming removed 2 bases from V and 0 bases from J, with 10 bases in between. The V gene's germline CDR1 is SGHAT and CDR2 FQNNGV. The length of the CDR3 is 15 residues.

The sample holds one count of this clone. The limits of the CDR3 on the DNA are not certain, so only TCRdb's listed CDR3 is given. This rearrangement joins TRBV21-1 to TRBJ1-6; TRBD1 reflects the table's D call only, with no check against the DNA. TRBV21-1 is classified as a pseudogene. The CDR3 spans 20 amino acids, including both terminal residues. The CDR3 loop reads CASRHDKGVGCGSYNSPLHF.

This clone was counted many times. The V and J genes are TRBV2 and TRBJ1-4; 7 bases are a match to TRBD1. The trim removed 5 bases at V and 8 bases at J, leaving 8 bases unmatched. Germline lookup yields CDR1 SNHLY and CDR2 FYNNEI. The CDR3 totals 14 residues. The CDR3 DNA reads as TGTGCCAGCAGTTCACAGGGGATGGGGGAAAAACTGTTTTTT. The encoded protein is CASSSQGMGEKLFF. The complete variable domain, with remaining parts taken from reference TRBV2 and TRBJ1-4, reads EPEVTQTPSHQVTQMGQEVILRCVPISNHLYFYWYRQILGQKVEFLVSFYNNEISEKSEIFDDQFSVERPDGSNFTLKIRSTKLEDSAMYFCASSSQGMGEKLFFGSGTQLSVL.

This clone appeared a single time. The chain couples TRBV11-3 to TRBJ2-3; 7 nucleotides agree with TRBD1. V lost 3 bases and J lost 5; bases outside the gene matches: 5. Germline V lookup: CDR1 SGHNT, CDR2 YENEEA. The CDR3 is made up of 14 amino acids. CDR3 in DNA: TGTGCCAGCAGCTTCGGACAGGATGGAGATACGCAGTATTTT. Its protein product is CASSFGQDGDTQYF. Based on the CDR3 plus reference TRBV11-3 and TRBJ2-3, the full variable domain is EAGVVQSPRYKIIEKKQPVAFWCNPISGHNTLYWYLQNLGQGPELLIRYENEEAVDDSQLPKDRFSAERLKGVDSTLKIQPAELGDSAVYLCASSFGQDGDTQYFGPGTRLTVL.

With respect to this clone: Other nucleotide sequences from this sample produce the same CDR3. V gene TRBV3-1 (or the pseudogene TRBV3-2) combines with J gene TRBJ2-2, with D possibly matching TRBD2 (6 bases). Germline values: CDR1 LGHDT, CDR2 YNNKEL (reference sequence). This CDR3 contains 15 residues. Trimming cost V 3 bases and J 0 bases, with 8 bases left between them. CDR3 residues: CASSQGLANTGELFF. CDR3 DNA: TGTGCCAGCAGCCAGGGACTCGCGAACACCGGGGAGCTGTTTTTT.

The CDR3 region is CASSSTGGQPQHF. CDR3 DNA: TGTGCCAGTAGTTCGACAGGCGGTCAGCCCCAGCATTTT. J is TRBJ1-5 and V is TRBV19; tentatively, D is TRBD1 (6 bases). The CDR3 loop spans 13 amino acids. Germline-derived CDR1 and CDR2 are LNHDA and SQIVND (reference sequence). V gave up 5 bases and J gave up 6 bases, with 11 bases separating them.

The rearrangement links TRBV9 to TRBJ1-1, with TRBD1 identical over 7 bases. Germline V CDR1 and CDR2: SGDLS, YYNGEE. Losses at the gene ends were 2 bases for V and 4 bases for J; bases not matched to a gene: 5. This CDR3 spans 14 amino acids. This chain's CDR3 is CASSVGGGVTEAFF. As DNA, the CDR3 is TGTGCCAGCAGCGTTGGAGGGGGCGTCACTGAAGCTTTCTTT.

The rearrangement links TRBV3-1 (or the pseudogene TRBV3-2) to TRBJ2-1; 8 bases align to TRBD2. Unmatched junction bases numbered 8, after V lost 1 base and J lost 6 bases. Germline-derived CDR1 and CDR2 are LGHDT and YNNKEL (reference sequence). CDR3 size: 16 residues. The CDR3: CASSQAGGPGSNEQFF. The CDR3 nucleotides are TGTGCCAGCAGCCAAGCGGGAGGGCCGGGGAGCAATGAGCAGTTCTTC.

The V and J genes are TRBV2 and TRBJ1-1, with TRBD1 identical over 7 bases. CDR3 length: 15 residues. Germline V gives CDR1 SNHLY, CDR2 FYNNEI. Trimming took 6 bases from V and 4 from J; bases not matched to a gene: 11. The CDR3 region is CASSPFPTGSTEAFF. The DNA of the CDR3 is TGTGCCAGCAGCCCATTCCCGACAGGGAGCACTGAAGCTTTCTTT.

This clone showed up just once. Different DNA sequences within this sample yield the same CDR3. The CDR3 loop is CASSLEGRAEKLFF. The CDR3 region has the DNA TGCGCCAGCAGCTTGGAGGGCAGGGCTGAAAAACTGTTTTTT. This chain links TRBV5-1 with TRBJ1-4; D might be TRBD1 (5 bases). The CDR3 extends over 14 amino acids. V shed 0 bases and J shed 7 bases, with 10 bases lying between them. Germline CDR1 and CDR2: SGHRS and YFSETQ.

Written as DNA, the CDR3 is TGCAGCGTTGTGCTTGACTACCCCTACGAGCAGTACTTC. Its translation: CSVVLDYPYEQYF. This chain connects TRBV29-1 to TRBJ2-7, with D possibly being TRBD2 (5 bases). With 4 bases removed from V and 2 bases from J, the gap between germline ends came to 12 bases. The CDR3 is made up of 13 amino acids. Per the germline V gene, CDR1 is SQVTM and CDR2 is ANQGSEA.